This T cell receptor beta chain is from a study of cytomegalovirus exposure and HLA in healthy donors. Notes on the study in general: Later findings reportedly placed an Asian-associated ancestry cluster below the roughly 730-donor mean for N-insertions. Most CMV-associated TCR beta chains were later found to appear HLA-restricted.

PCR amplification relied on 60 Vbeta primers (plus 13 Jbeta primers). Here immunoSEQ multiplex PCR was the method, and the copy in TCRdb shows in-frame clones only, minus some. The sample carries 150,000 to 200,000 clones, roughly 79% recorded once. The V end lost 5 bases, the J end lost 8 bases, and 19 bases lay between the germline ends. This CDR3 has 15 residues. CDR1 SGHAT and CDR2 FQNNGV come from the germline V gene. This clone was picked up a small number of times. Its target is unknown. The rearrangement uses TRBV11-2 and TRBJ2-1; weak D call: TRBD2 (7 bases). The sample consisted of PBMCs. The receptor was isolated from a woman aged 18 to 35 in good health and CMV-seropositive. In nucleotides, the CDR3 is TGTGCCAGCAGCCTCATGGGGGGGCCCAGGGATGAGCAGTTCTTC. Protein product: CASSLMGGPRDEQFF.